One sample yielded the 6 T cell receptor beta chains listed below, sequenced in a study of shared clonotypes between healthy human individuals. Here immunoSEQ multiplex PCR was the method, and the copy in TCRdb shows in-frame clones only, minus some. The sample has under 2,500,000 clones, 90% to 97% seen once. Specimen: naive CD4+ T cells sorted from blood. As for subset: CD45RA+ positively selected. These TCRs come from a man younger than 35 in good health.

The V call is TRBV7-3, the J call TRBJ1-1; D gene unclear. The germline CDR1 and CDR2 sequences are SGHTA and FQGTGA. CDR3 length: 13 amino acids. V was trimmed by 5 bases and J by 1 base, leaving 8 bases between them. CDR3 protein: CASSTTKNTEAFF. CDR3 nucleotides: TGTGCCAGCAGCACAACAAAGAACACTGAAGCTTTCTTT.

The rearrangement links TRBV7-2 to TRBJ2-7; TRBD2 matches 7 bases. Germline CDR1 SGHTA, CDR2 FQGNSA. There are 15 residues in the CDR3. Trimming took 5 bases from V and 0 from J; bases not matched to a gene: 7. CDR3 DNA sequence: TGTGCCAGCAGCGATCGGAGCGGGAACTCCTACGAGCAGTACTTC. This encodes CASSDRSGNSYEQYF.

The chain joins TRBV10-3 to TRBJ2-7; 8 positions match TRBD2. This CDR3 has 15 residues. J lost 11 bases, V lost 2 bases, and 14 bases had no gene match. Germline V gene sequence: CDR1 ENHRY, CDR2 SYGVKD. The CDR3 sequence: CAISEGLAGPIGKYF. As DNA, the CDR3 is TGTGCCATCAGTGAGGGGCTAGCGGGCCCAATTGGGAAGTACTTC.

The rearrangement joins TRBV11-3 to TRBJ2-5; D might be TRBD2 (5 bases). Per the germline V gene, CDR1 is SGHNT and CDR2 is YENEEA. Between the trimmed V and J ends, which lost 5 bases and 5 bases, there was a span of 18 bases. The CDR3 is 15 amino acids. The CDR3 loop is CASSLSDSTWETQYF. CDR3 bases: TGTGCCAGCAGCCTCTCGGACTCCACATGGGAGACCCAGTACTTC.

The genes are TRBV11-3 and TRBJ2-5; D may be TRBD1 (6 bases). Trimming took off 5 bases at V and 2 bases at J, with 9 bases between the two ends. Per the germline V gene, CDR1 is SGHNT and CDR2 is YENEEA. The length of the CDR3 is 13 residues. CDR3 nucleotide sequence: TGTGCCAGCAGCCGGACAGAACAAGAGACCCAGTACTTC. It specifies CASSRTEQETQYF.

The chain combines TRBV5-6 with TRBJ1-5; no clear D gene. V lost 1 base to trimming and J lost 6 bases, with 14 bases between them. Germline lookup yields CDR1 SGHDT and CDR2 YYEEEE. This CDR3 has 15 residues. Here the CDR3 DNA reads TGTGCCAGCAGCTTGCGCGGGCTTTACAGTCAGCCCCAGCATTTT. Its protein is CASSLRGLYSQPQHF.